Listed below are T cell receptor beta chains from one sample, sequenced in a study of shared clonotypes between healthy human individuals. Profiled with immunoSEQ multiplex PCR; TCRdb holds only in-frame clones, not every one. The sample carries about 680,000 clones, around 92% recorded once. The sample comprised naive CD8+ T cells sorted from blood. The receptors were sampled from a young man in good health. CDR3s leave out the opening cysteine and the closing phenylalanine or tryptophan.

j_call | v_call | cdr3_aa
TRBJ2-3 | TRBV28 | ASSLGQGSSTDTQY
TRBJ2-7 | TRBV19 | ASSIGGGSSYEQY
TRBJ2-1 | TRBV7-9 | ASSGSNEQF
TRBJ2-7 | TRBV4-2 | ASSQDLPAGELSYEQY
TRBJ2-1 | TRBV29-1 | SGTSGTYNEQF
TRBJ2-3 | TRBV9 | ASSVEADTQY
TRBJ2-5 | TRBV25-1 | ASSADYGETQY
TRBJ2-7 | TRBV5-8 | ASSSRGLGAYEQY
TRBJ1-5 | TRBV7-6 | ASSLASNQPQH
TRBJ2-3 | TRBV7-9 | ASSLYPGHSGSSTDTQY
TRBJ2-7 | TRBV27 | ASSPRSGRASEQY
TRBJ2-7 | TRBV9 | ASSSKEGNLYEQY
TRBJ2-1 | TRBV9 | ASSVSGREDNEQF
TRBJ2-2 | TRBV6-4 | ASSDSSGSTGELF
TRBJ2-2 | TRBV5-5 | ASSRGQAPGELF
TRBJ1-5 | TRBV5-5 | ASSLGGSGNQPQH
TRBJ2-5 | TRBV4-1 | ASSPRVYQETQY
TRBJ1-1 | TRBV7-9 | ASSPSSGGTEAF
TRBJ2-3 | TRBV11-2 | ASSLGFADTQY
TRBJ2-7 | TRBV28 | ASSYPDRELGYEQY
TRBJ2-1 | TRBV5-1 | ASSLGRSDNEQF
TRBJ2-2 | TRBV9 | ASSAGWGTGELF
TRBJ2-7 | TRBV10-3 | AISKGTGDNEQY
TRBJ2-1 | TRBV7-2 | ASSLAPYNEQF
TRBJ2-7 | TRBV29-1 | SAKGLAGPYEQY
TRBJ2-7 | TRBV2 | ASSVSPFYEQY
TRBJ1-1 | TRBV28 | ASSLWAVRGAF
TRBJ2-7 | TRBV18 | ASSPRDLGTYEQY
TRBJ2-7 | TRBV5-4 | ASSLETGSSEQY
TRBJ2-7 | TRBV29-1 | SVGLAGGPYEQY
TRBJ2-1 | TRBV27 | ASSLSPIHQREYNEQF
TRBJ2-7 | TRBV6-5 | ASSFRTSGSYEQY
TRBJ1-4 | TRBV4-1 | ASSQGVDRQFLNEKLF
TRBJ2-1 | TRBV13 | ASSLRTGTSGSPYNEQF